A selection of T cell receptor beta chains follows, all from one sample in a study of cytomegalovirus exposure and HLA in healthy donors. The repertoire was sequenced with immunoSEQ multiplex PCR; TCRdb's copy has only in-frame clones and lacks some. The repertoire includes fewer than 200,000 clones, over 80% of them detected once, and roughly 4.5% sits in the top ten. The sequencing sample was made of PBMCs. Receptors originate from a woman aged 45-60 years in good health and CMV-seropositive. The CDR3 runs from the conserved cysteine through the conserved F or W. Fields, in order: CDR3 DNA, CDR3 protein, J gene, clone size, D gene, V gene. D genes are given only for firm matches. Clone size is given for some rows only: seen once, a few or many times, or a class if the clone is expanded.

TGTGCCAGCACTACAGGGGGGTTGAACACTGAAGCTTTCTTT	CASTTGGLNTEAFF	TRBJ1-1	-	TRBD1	TRBV28
TGTGCCAGCAGCTACGTCGCCGGGACAGTAGCCCGCGAGCAGTACTTC	CASSYVAGTVAREQYF	TRBJ2-7	-	TRBD1	TRBV11-1
TGTGCCAGCACCAGACAGGATACCTACGAGCAGTACTTC	CASTRQDTYEQYF	TRBJ2-7	-	-	TRBV7-9
TGCGCCAGCAGCTTGGGTTGGACAGAAGAGACCCAGTACTTC	CASSLGWTEETQYF	TRBJ2-5	-	-	TRBV5-1
TGTGCCAGCAGCGAGGTCGTATATAATTCACCCCTCCACTTT	CASSEVVYNSPLHF	TRBJ1-6	few	-	TRBV5-5
TGCAGCGCCATGGCCCCCGGGGAGCTGTTTTTT	CSAMAPGELFF	TRBJ2-2	-	-	TRBV29-1
TGTGCCATCAGCAGGGAACCACCTCGCTACGAGCAGTACTTC	CAISREPPRYEQYF	TRBJ2-7	-	-	TRBV10-3
TGTGCCAGCAGCCTCCGGGACAACAGCTACAATGAGCAGTTCTTC	CASSLRDNSYNEQFF	TRBJ2-1	-	-	TRBV7-8
TGTGCCAGCAGGAAGACAGGGGAGAATTATCAGCCCCAGCATTTT	CASRKTGENYQPQHF	TRBJ1-5	-	TRBD1	TRBV6-1
TGTGCCAGCAGCTTATCCCTTTACAGGGCTAACACCGGGGAGCTGTTTTTT	CASSLSLYRANTGELFF	TRBJ2-2	once	-	TRBV7-2
TGTGCCAGCAGTTCGGGTCCGGGACAGGGAAGCCAGCCCCAGCATTTT	CASSSGPGQGSQPQHF	TRBJ1-5	-	TRBD1	TRBV6-5
TGCGCCAGCAGCCCCGGGACAGGGCAAGAGACCCAGTACTTC	CASSPGTGQETQYF	TRBJ2-5	-	TRBD1	TRBV5-1
TGTGCCATCAGTGAGGGACGGGAGACCTACAATGAGCAGTTCTTC	CAISEGRETYNEQFF	TRBJ2-1	-	-	TRBV10-3
TGTGCCAGTAGACAAAGGGACATAACTAACTATGGCTACACCTTC	CASRQRDITNYGYTF	TRBJ1-2	-	-	TRBV19
TGCAGCCCCAGGACTAGCGGGGGTGGGAATGAGCAGTTCTTC	CSPRTSGGGNEQFF	TRBJ2-1	-	TRBD2	TRBV29-1
TGTGCCAGCATCGATACTAGGGGGAATGAGCAGTTCTTC	CASIDTRGNEQFF	TRBJ2-1	-	-	TRBV5-4
TGTGCCAGCAGTTACTTTCTGACTAGCGGGAACGGGGAGCTGTTTTTT	CASSYFLTSGNGELFF	TRBJ2-2	-	TRBD2	TRBV6-6
TGTGCCAGTAGTATGACTCAAAGCACAGATACGCAGTATTTT	CASSMTQSTDTQYF	TRBJ2-3	-	-	TRBV19
TGCGCCAGCAGTCGCAAAAATCGGGATTGCAGGTGCAGGGGGTTTAATCAGCCCCAGCATTTT	CASSRKNRDCRCRGFNQPQHF	TRBJ1-5	-	TRBD1	TRBV23-1
TGTGCCAGCAGCCCCCGGGGGGGTGACGAGCAGTACTTC	CASSPRGGDEQYF	TRBJ2-7	-	TRBD2	TRBV7-2
TGTGCCAGCAGCCCTCCGTACAGGGGGCATAACTATGGCTACACCTTC	CASSPPYRGHNYGYTF	TRBJ1-2	-	TRBD1	TRBV25-1
TGTGCCAGCAACCGGGACAGGGTTTTTGACGAGCAGTACTTC	CASNRDRVFDEQYF	TRBJ2-7	-	TRBD1	TRBV6-1
TGCGCCAGCAGCCAAAACGCAGGGCCCTACGAGCAGTACTTC	CASSQNAGPYEQYF	TRBJ2-7	-	-	TRBV4-3
TGTGCCAGCAGCACCCGAGGAGAGGGGGATGGCTACACCTTC	CASSTRGEGDGYTF	TRBJ1-2	-	-	TRBV9
TGTGCCAGCAGCCAAGAACTGGCGGGGGGGCCCCGGGGGGAGCAGTTCTTC	CASSQELAGGPRGEQFF	TRBJ2-1	-	TRBD2	TRBV14
TGCGCCAGCAGTTTCCGACGAGGGGGCGCCTCCTACGAGCAGTACTTC	CASSFRRGGASYEQYF	TRBJ2-7	-	TRBD1	TRBV5-1
TGTGCCAGCAGTTTCGCGGGGCAGGCGAATCAGCCCCAGCATTTT	CASSFAGQANQPQHF	TRBJ1-5	-	-	TRBV6-5
TGCGCCAGCAGCTTAGGGGGTTACGAGCAGTACTTC	CASSLGGYEQYF	TRBJ2-7	-	-	TRBV5-1
TGTGCCAGCTCACGCGGGGATCAGCCCCAGCATTTT	CASSRGDQPQHF	TRBJ1-5	few	-	TRBV18
TGTGCCAGCAGCTTCGACAGGGTCCCGCAGTATTTT	CASSFDRVPQYF	TRBJ2-3	-	TRBD1	TRBV7-9
TGTGCCAGCAGCGGGTCCGGGACAGGGATTAATCAGCCCCAGCATTTT	CASSGSGTGINQPQHF	TRBJ1-5	-	TRBD1	TRBV9
TGTGCCAGCTCACCAATTGGGACAGGGGGCAATTCGGCGTACGAGCAGTACTTC	CASSPIGTGGNSAYEQYF	TRBJ2-7	-	TRBD1	TRBV18
TGTGCCTGGAGTGACAGGGCCCATCGGCCCCAGCATTTT	CAWSDRAHRPQHF	TRBJ1-5	once	-	TRBV30
TGCGCCAGCAGTGAGTCTCTAGGGGTCTACGAGCAGTACTTC	CASSESLGVYEQYF	TRBJ2-7	-	-	TRBV10-2
TGCGCCAGCTCGCGGGGGGTTTCAGAGACCCAGTACTTC	CASSRGVSETQYF	TRBJ2-5	once	TRBD2	TRBV10-1
TGTGCCAGCAGAAGCGGGGGGGCGGGCCAAGAGACCCAGTACTTC	CASRSGGAGQETQYF	TRBJ2-5	-	TRBD2	TRBV2
TGTGCCAGCAGTGTTGATAGCGGGAGGGCCATCGAGCAGTACTTC	CASSVDSGRAIEQYF	TRBJ2-7	once	TRBD2	TRBV2
TGTGCCAGCAGTTACCCTGACAGGGAAGCTTTCTTT	CASSYPDREAFF	TRBJ1-1	few	-	TRBV6-5
TGTGCCAGCAGCTTATTTGCGGGAGGGCCTCTGGGTGAGCAGTTCTTC	CASSLFAGGPLGEQFF	TRBJ2-1	-	TRBD2	TRBV7-3
TGTGCCAGCAGACGAGCAGAGACAGTCTCCTACGAGCAGTACTTC	CASRRAETVSYEQYF	TRBJ2-7	few	-	TRBV2
TGTGCCAGCGGCCGGACAGGGGGGGCAGATACGCAGTATTTT	CASGRTGGADTQYF	TRBJ2-3	-	TRBD1	TRBV7-8
TGTGCCAGCAGCTCCGTCTCGGGTGGCCGTGCGTACGAGCAGTACTTC	CASSSVSGGRAYEQYF	TRBJ2-7	-	-	TRBV7-9
TGCGCCAGCAGCATCACTAGCGCCACGGGAATCGGGGAGCTGTTTTTT	CASSITSATGIGELFF	TRBJ2-2	-	TRBD2	TRBV5-1
TGTGCCAGCAGCCCATTCGAGGCAGCGGGAGCCTACGAGCAGTACTTC	CASSPFEAAGAYEQYF	TRBJ2-7	-	TRBD2	TRBV11-2
TGCGCCAGCAGCCGTACCGGGACAGCTCATAATTCACCCCTCCACTTT	CASSRTGTAHNSPLHF	TRBJ1-6	-	TRBD1	TRBV5-1
TGTGCCACCCAACGGGACTCCAATGAGCAGTTCTTC	CATQRDSNEQFF	TRBJ2-1	few	-	TRBV2
TGTGCCAGCCAGGGACTAGTTGGAGAGACCCAGTACTTC	CASQGLVGETQYF	TRBJ2-5	-	TRBD2	TRBV6-4
TGTGCCAGCAGCTTAGACGGGGGGGGCCTGGGGGGTAATTCACCCCTCCACTTT	CASSLDGGGLGGNSPLHF	TRBJ1-6	few	-	TRBV7-8
TGTGCCAGCAGTCCCCGGACAGGGAGGCCCTACGAGCAGTACTTC	CASSPRTGRPYEQYF	TRBJ2-7	-	TRBD1	TRBV28
TGTGCCAGCAGCTCGGACAGGGGGCGCGGCCAGTACTTC	CASSSDRGRGQYF	TRBJ2-5	-	TRBD1	TRBV7-2
TGTGCCACCAGCAGAGTTCTATATGCTCCGGGACAGGGAAGCGAAAAACTGTTTTTT	CATSRVLYAPGQGSEKLFF	TRBJ1-4	-	TRBD1	TRBV15
TGTGCCAGCAGCTTACGGACATACGGAAACACCATATATTTT	CASSLRTYGNTIYF	TRBJ1-3	-	-	TRBV9
TGTGCCACCAGCAGAGAGGGACAGGGGGCGGGTGGAAACACCATATATTTT	CATSREGQGAGGNTIYF	TRBJ1-3	-	TRBD1	TRBV15
TGTGCCAGTAGTCCTCGGGAGGGGGGCTCCTACGAGCAGTACTTC	CASSPREGGSYEQYF	TRBJ2-7	once	TRBD2	TRBV19